This TCR beta chain originates from a study of blood T cells in healthy people across ages. Study-wide results and limits: Donors of long life had a larger count of naive CD4+ cells and greater diversity than aged donors. Not knowing donor CMV status may have confounded expanded clonotype changes. PBMCs were not sorted, which prevented a conclusive comparison of naive versus antigen-experienced cells.

A second roughly 6 to 11 cycle PCR used barcoded and J-beta primers. TCRdb re-analysed the 5' RACE reads in MiXCR, keeping a single row per CDR3 protein. Among 1.5 million to 2 million distinct CDR3 sequences listed, around 50% were seen once. This clonotype has a handful of counts. Its specificity is unknown. This CDR3 comprises 11 residues. Trimming shortened V by 7 bases and J by 5 bases, and 11 bases separated the two germline ends. CDR1 and CDR2 (germline): SQVTM, ANQGSEA. The chain joins TRBV29-1 to TRBJ2-5, with unresolved D. The receptor was isolated from a woman in her thirties or forties in good health. Sequenced: blood. The DNA for the CDR3 is TGCAGCGCCCTAGAGTGGGAGACCCAGTACTTC. Protein sequence: CSALEWETQYF. The full variable domain, rest sourced from reference TRBV29-1 and TRBJ2-5, is SAVISQKPSRDICQRGTSLTIQCQVDSQVTMMFWYRQQPGQSLTLIATANQGSEATYESGFVIDKFPISRPNLTFSTLTVSNMSPEDSSIYLCSALEWETQYFGPGTRLLVL.